This T cell receptor beta chain comes out of a study of blood T cells in healthy people across ages (dated by TCRdb to the mid-2010s). Regarding the complete study: In model experiments, template switching captured about one uniquely barcoded TCR beta cDNA molecule for every two T cells. Age-related changes in TCR beta repertoire diversity were measured in the study by deep sequencing normalized with unique cDNA molecular identifiers. Four age groups were formed from the donors: young (average around 15 years), middle-aged (less than 40), aged (about 68) and long-lived (82). Using the same blood draw, the study looked at two additional independent replicas of 1 million unique cDNA reads for two donors, one aged 18 to 30 and the other aged 80 or older. What the research found in general, with its limitations: The long-lived group showed more naive CD4+ T cells, fewer expanded clones and increased TCR diversity than the aged group, suggesting age selection. Observed TCR beta diversity correlated strongly with the percentage of naive T cells measured by flow cytometry. Because donor CMV infection status was unknown, age-related changes in expanded clonotypes were potentially confounded. As age increased, observed TCR beta diversity per million T cells dropped in a roughly linear way, and a significant reduction was already evident by age around 41. Estimates of total diversity based on one million sequenced T cells were regarded as lower bounds and as underestimates. Bulk unsorted PBMC profiling prevented conclusive comparison of naive and antigen-experienced compartments.

V was cut back by 7 bases and J by 5 bases, leaving a gap of 16 bases between them. The germline V gene (reference sequence) supplies CDR1 MNHEY and CDR2 SMNVEV. CDR3 length: 14 amino acids, cysteine to phenylalanine. The only DNA kept is the CDR3, 42 bases in frame from the first base. The library came from 5' RACE. The reads were generated on an Illumina HiSeq 2500. A second PCR of roughly 7 to 11 cycles was performed with a sample-barcoded 5' primer and a J-beta primer mix. A template-switch 5' adaptor carrying 12 random nucleotides introduced a unique molecular identifier onto each TCR beta cDNA molecule. Each sample yielded at least 2.5 million CDR3-containing paired-end reads. First-strand cDNA synthesis was performed from all RNA using the Mint cDNA synthesis kit, with priming by a TRBC-specific oligonucleotide. All cDNA was treated with uracil-DNA glycosylase and then went through a first 18-cycle PCR with the universal primers M1SS and BC2_uni_R. For the original study's pipeline: For normalization, 1 million high-quality reads were randomly selected from each sample, with every read carrying a distinct molecular identifier. Reads with shared molecular identifiers were discarded instead of being binned into consensus sequences. MiTCR, set to a Q25 quality threshold and the strictest error-elimination algorithm, was used for CDR3 identification, clonotype clustering and error correction. A nonparametric unseen species model with Euler transformation was used to estimate lower-bound total TCR beta diversity. TCRdb reworked the public reads: Q25 trimming with fastp, MiXCR clone assembly, productive beta chains retained. Every entry covers one CDR3 protein and lists the most common genes and DNA from its rows. The V and J calls and clone size come from TCRdb's table, not from the authors' own analysis. Across this sample there are hundreds of thousands of distinct CDR3 sequences, with around 24% seen only once. The ten largest clones add up to 8.5% to 9.5% of the sample.

The approximately 39 donors, aged 6 to 90 years, were systemically healthy Caucasian individuals from Russia. Around 10 milliliters of peripheral blood were drawn from each donor into EDTA-treated Vacutainer tubes. Ficoll-Paque density-gradient centrifugation was used to isolate PBMCs, with at least 7 million per sample. Total RNA was extracted from PBMCs with Trizol reagent, with at least 5.5 micrograms obtained per sample. For every donor, an aliquot of PBMCs went through flow cytometry to measure the percentages of naive CD45RAhigh/CD27high T cells. On this clonotype: Its antigen specificity is not known. Base qualities are not recorded, but no much larger clone differs from it by a single base.

This sample also belongs to another study, concerning T cells of mothers and their children. Taken from the second paper: Nine systemically healthy Caucasian individuals served as donors, namely three mothers together with their six children. cDNA synthesis used all of the extracted RNA, with 1.5 ug of RNA in each 15 ul reaction. Sample barcodes and 2-4 random nucleotides were added via the M1S primer in the second PCR. Over 8.5 million TCR beta CDR3 reads were obtained for each mother, and around 3 million reads were obtained for each child. TCR recombination output is similarly shaped by thymic selection in related and unrelated pairs, with a minor effect exerted by inherited differences. Normalized repertoire overlap was always found to be slightly, but never significantly, higher in related mother-child pairs than in unrelated mother-child pairs. No persistent microchimeric T cell clones were found, with a detection sensitivity of roughly 92 clones per million clonotypes. In the study, deep NGS was used to compare the TCR beta repertoires of mothers and children, and features distinguishing related mother-child pairs from unrelated individuals were sought. Mothers averaged about 37 +/- 4 years of age and children averaged about 10 +/- 4 years. After adapters were ligated using NEBNext reagents, the libraries underwent 100+100 nt paired-end sequencing on an Illumina HiSeq 2000. To prevent cross-contamination, the mother and child libraries were prepared one month apart and sequenced in separate runs. Each donor had between about 450,000 and 2,100,000 distinct TCR beta clonotypes identified. Naive TCR beta clonotypes were estimated from low-frequency clonotypes matched to each donor's FACS-determined naive share, without sorting.

The chain employs TRBV27 and TRBJ2-3; TRBD1 is perhaps the D gene, given 6 matching bases. The TCR comes from a boy between 10 and 17 years old in good health. The sequenced material came from blood. At the DNA level, the sequence is TGTGCCAGCAAGTTGGGGGCCGGCATAGATACGCAGTATTTT. Its amino acids are CASKLGAGIDTQYF.